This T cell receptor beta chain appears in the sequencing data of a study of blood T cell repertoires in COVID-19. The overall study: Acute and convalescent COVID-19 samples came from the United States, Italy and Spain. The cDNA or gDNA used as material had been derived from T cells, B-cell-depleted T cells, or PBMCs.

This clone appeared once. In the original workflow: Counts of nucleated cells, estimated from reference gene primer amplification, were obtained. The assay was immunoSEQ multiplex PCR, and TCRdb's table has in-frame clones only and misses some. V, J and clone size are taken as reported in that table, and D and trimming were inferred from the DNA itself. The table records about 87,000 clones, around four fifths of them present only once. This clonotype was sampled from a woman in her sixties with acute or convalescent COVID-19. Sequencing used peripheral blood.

The CDR3 reads CASSESGFGGAEGEKLFF. CDR3 in DNA: TGTGCCAGCAGTGAATCCGGCTTTGGGGGGGCGGAAGGGGAAAAACTGTTTTTT. V gene TRBV6-1 combines with J gene TRBJ1-4; tentative D call: TRBD1 (6 bases). CDR1 and CDR2 (germline): MNHNS, SASEGT. Trimming shortened V by 2 bases and J by 8 bases, and 24 bases separated the two germline ends. The CDR3 length is 18 residues.